A selection of T cell receptor beta chains follows, all from one sample in a study of STAT3 mutations in large granular lymphocyte leukemia. The assay was immunoSEQ multiplex PCR, and TCRdb's table has in-frame clones only and misses some. The data contain about 3,100 clones, nearly 70% of them singletons. The sample consisted of peripheral blood mononuclear cells. These TCRs come from a middle-aged woman with T-cell large granular lymphocyte leukemia. Some clones in this sample may be carry-over from other donors' samples. CDR3s include the opening cysteine and the closing phenylalanine or tryptophan. The D gene is left open where the match is weak. Not every row has a clone size; where given, it reads once, few, many or a size class.

d_gene	v_gene	abundance	j_gene	CDR3nt	CDR3aa
.	TRBV7-9	.	TRBJ1-6	TGTGCCAGCAGCTTAGCGCTGGTCAGGGGACGATCACCCCTCCACTTT	CASSLALVRGRSPLHF
.	TRBV5-1	.	TRBJ2-7	TGCGCCAGCAGCTTGGGGACAGTCTCCTACGAGCAGTACTTC	CASSLGTVSYEQYF
TRBD2	TRBV27	.	TRBJ2-7	TGTGCCAGCAGTCCCTCTCGGGAGGGTTACGAGCAGTACTTC	CASSPSREGYEQYF
.	TRBV30	.	TRBJ2-1	TGTGCCTGGGGATGGGGGTTAGGTGAGCAGTTCTTC	CAWGWGLGEQFF
TRBD1	TRBV7-2	.	TRBJ2-6	TGTGCCAGCAGCCCGAGAGGACAGGCCCTCTCTGGGGCCAACGTCCTGACTTTC	CASSPRGQALSGANVLTF
.	TRBV7-2	few	TRBJ1-2	TGTGCCAGCAGCTTAGGAGGGGGGCGTGGCTACACCTTC	CASSLGGGRGYTF
.	TRBV15	.	TRBJ2-7	TGTGCCACCAGCAGAGATGGGGGACCATATATCGCCGAGCAGTACTTC	CATSRDGGPYIAEQYF
.	TRBV5-6	.	TRBJ2-1	TGTGCCAGCAGCGGCACCGAGGGGACTCCCTACAATGAGCAGTTCTTC	CASSGTEGTPYNEQFF
TRBD2	TRBV25-1	.	TRBJ2-7	TGTGCCAGCAGTGCGGGAGGTCAGACATACGAGCAGTACTTC	CASSAGGQTYEQYF
TRBD1	TRBV5-1	.	TRBJ1-2	TGCGCCAGCAGCCCCGAGATGACAGGGGGCCCGAACTATGGCTACACCTTC	CASSPEMTGGPNYGYTF
.	TRBV7-2	once	TRBJ1-2	TGTGCCAGCAGCTTAGCGGCCCAACCCAACTATGGCTACACCTTC	CASSLAAQPNYGYTF
.	TRBV7-2	.	TRBJ2-7	TGTGCCAGCAGCCTGGGACTGAGCTCCTACGAGCAGTACTTC	CASSLGLSSYEQYF
TRBD2	TRBV7-9	.	TRBJ2-1	TGTGCCAGCAGCTCCTTAGCGGGAGGGCCTTACAATGAGCAGTTCTTC	CASSSLAGGPYNEQFF
.	TRBV5-1	.	TRBJ2-7	TGCGCCAGCAGCGCAGGGTACTACGAGCAGTACTTC	CASSAGYYEQYF
.	TRBV7-9	.	TRBJ1-6	TGTGCCAGCAGCTTATTAGCTTCACCCCTCCACTTT	CASSLLASPLHF
TRBD1	TRBV5-4	once	TRBJ1-4	TGTGCCAGCAGCTCAAACAGGGGCCTTAATGAAAAACTGTTTTTT	CASSSNRGLNEKLFF
.	TRBV7-9	once	TRBJ1-1	TGTGCCAGCAGCTATCGTCAGGGTTTGGGCACTGAAGCTTTCTTT	CASSYRQGLGTEAFF
.	TRBV5-1	.	TRBJ2-7	TGCGCCAGCAGCTTGGGGGAGATCGGGGTGGACGAGCAGTACTTC	CASSLGEIGVDEQYF
TRBD1	TRBV6-1	few	TRBJ2-7	TGTGCCAGCAGCTACACAGGGGCATACGAGCAGTACTTC	CASSYTGAYEQYF
.	TRBV30	few	TRBJ1-5	TGTGCCTGGAGTGGGAGTCCGGCGGGCCAGCCCCAGCATTTT	CAWSGSPAGQPQHF
.	TRBV6-1	.	TRBJ2-7	TGTGCCAGCAGTGAAGCGGAGGACTACGAGCAGTACTTC	CASSEAEDYEQYF
.	TRBV5-1	.	TRBJ2-2	TGCGCCAGCAGCCTCCGGGACAGCGGGACCGGGGAGCTGTTTTTT	CASSLRDSGTGELFF
TRBD2	TRBV7-8	few	TRBJ2-7	TGTGCCAGCAGCAAACTAGCGGCCTCCTACGAGCAGTACTTC	CASSKLAASYEQYF
.	TRBV15	.	TRBJ1-1	TGTGCCACCAGCACCTCGGGAGGGGGCACTGAAGCTTTCTTT	CATSTSGGGTEAFF
.	TRBV5-6	.	TRBJ2-7	TGTGCCAGCAGCGGCCCGACCTACGAGCAGTACTTC	CASSGPTYEQYF
.	TRBV29-1	.	TRBJ1-1	TGCAGCGCCTGCGGGGGGCGCCTGAACACTGAAGCTTTCTTT	CSACGGRLNTEAFF
TRBD1	TRBV2	few	TRBJ1-5	TGTGCCAGCAGGGCGACAGGGGGCGTCCATCAGCCCCAGCATTTT	CASRATGGVHQPQHF
TRBD1	TRBV7-9	.	TRBJ2-1	TGTGCCAGCAGCTTAGGGACAGGGAGAAATGAGCAGTTCTTC	CASSLGTGRNEQFF
.	TRBV7-9	.	TRBJ2-7	TGTGCCAGCAGCTTTCTGTATCGGGGGCCCAGGGGCTCCTACGAGCAGTACTTC	CASSFLYRGPRGSYEQYF
.	TRBV2	.	TRBJ2-7	TGTGCCAGCAGCGACGCGGGATTCCGCGAGCAGTACTTC	CASSDAGFREQYF
.	TRBV4-1	.	TRBJ2-7	TGCGCCAGCCGGGGTGGACACCAGTACGAGCAGTACTTC	CASRGGHQYEQYF
.	TRBV27	.	TRBJ1-6	TGTGCCAGCAGTTTAGAGAGGAGAAGTAATTCACCCCTCCACTTT	CASSLERRSNSPLHF
TRBD1	TRBV7-9	few	TRBJ1-2	TGTGCCAGCAGCTTAGGACTCGGACAGGACGCCTATGGCTACACCTTC	CASSLGLGQDAYGYTF
.	TRBV4-1	.	TRBJ1-5	TGCGCCAGCAGTGGTTCAGGTGATAGCAATCAGCCCCAGCATTTT	CASSGSGDSNQPQHF
TRBD1	TRBV4-1	.	TRBJ2-1	TGCGCCAGCAGCCAAGATGGAACAGGGGCAACCTACAATGAGCAGTTCTTC	CASSQDGTGATYNEQFF
.	TRBV7-9	.	TRBJ2-7	TGTGCCAGCAGTCTGGGACTGTTGTCCTACGAGCAGTACTTC	CASSLGLLSYEQYF
TRBD1	TRBV7-8	.	TRBJ1-2	TGTGCCAGCAGCCCTCGGGACAGGGGAGCGGATGGCTACACCTTC	CASSPRDRGADGYTF
TRBD1	TRBV5-1	once	TRBJ2-3	TGCGCCAGCAGCTTTACAGGGGGCCCAGATACGCAGTATTTT	CASSFTGGPDTQYF
.	TRBV5-1	.	TRBJ1-3	TGCGCCAGCAGCTGGGGCGCAGCCCAATCTGGAAACACCATATATTTT	CASSWGAAQSGNTIYF
.	TRBV7-9	.	TRBJ2-1	TGTGCCAGCAGCTTCGCGGGAGAGCAGTTCTTC	CASSFAGEQFF
.	TRBV7-9	.	TRBJ2-3	TGTGCCAGCAGCTTAGGAGGGAGTGCGGATACGCAGTATTTT	CASSLGGSADTQYF
.	TRBV7-2	.	TRBJ1-2	TGTGCCAGCAGCTCCAGACCCGATTATGGCTACACCTTC	CASSSRPDYGYTF
.	TRBV15	.	TRBJ1-6	TGTGCCACCAGCAGTAGGACAGTTATGGATTCACCCCTCCACTTT	CATSSRTVMDSPLHF
.	TRBV5-1	.	TRBJ1-6	TGCGCCAGCAGCCCATCTTTATGGGACAACAATAATTCACCCCTCCACTTT	CASSPSLWDNNNSPLHF
TRBD1	TRBV5-5	.	TRBJ2-5	TGTGCCAGCAGCGGGACAGACCAAGAGACCCAGTACTTC	CASSGTDQETQYF
.	TRBV21-1	.	TRBJ2-5	TGTGCCAGCAGCAAGGGGGAAGAGACCCAGTACTTC	CASSKGEETQYF
TRBD1	TRBV30	.	TRBJ1-3	TGTGCCTCCGGGACAGGCGGGGGAAACACCATATATTTT	CASGTGGGNTIYF
TRBD1	TRBV7-9	.	TRBJ2-7	TGTGCCAGCATGGGGACAGGGGTCCACGAGCAGTACTTC	CASMGTGVHEQYF
TRBD2	TRBV9	.	TRBJ2-7	TGTGCCAGCAGCGTAGATGTGTCTAGCGGGACCTACGAGCAGTACTTC	CASSVDVSSGTYEQYF
.	TRBV5-6	.	TRBJ1-1	TGTGCCAGCAGGTCTCTCTCTGAAGCTTTCTTT	CASRSLSEAFF
.	TRBV19	.	TRBJ1-3	TGTGCCAGTAGGCCTACAGGGTTCGGAAACACCATATATTTT	CASRPTGFGNTIYF
.	TRBV5-1	.	TRBJ1-2	TGCGCCAGCAGCCGTGGCGACGTCGAGGGGGACTATGGCTACACCTTC	CASSRGDVEGDYGYTF
.	TRBV5-4	.	TRBJ1-2	TGTGCCAGCAGCTTGGAGGGGAACTATGGCTACACCTTC	CASSLEGNYGYTF
.	TRBV18	once	TRBJ2-7	TGTGCCAGCTCACCACCGGGACACGGTAGACTTGAGCAGTACTTC	CASSPPGHGRLEQYF
.	TRBV29-1	.	TRBJ1-2	TGCAGCGTTGACAGGGTAAAGGGCTACACCTTC	CSVDRVKGYTF